A single sample gave rise to the 13 T cell receptor beta chains below, sequenced in a study of response to subunit inactivated influenza vaccine. One entry per CDR3 protein, called by TCRdb with MiXCR from the RT-PCR reads. The data show approximately 200,000 distinct CDR3 sequences, roughly 14% seen once. The material sequenced was CD8+ T cells sorted from PBMCs, taken more than 4 days after vaccination. These receptors were taken from a man aged 50-59 years who received an inactivated influenza vaccine.

The table lists this clonotype with a few counts. The rearrangement joins TRBV29-1 to TRBJ2-1; D gene unclear. Trimming pared 0 bases from V and 9 bases from J, leaving 6 bases between. CDR3 length equals 11 residues. Germline V lookup: CDR1 SQVTM, CDR2 ANQGSEA. For the CDR3, the DNA is TGCAGCGTTGAAGAGATCGGTGAGCAGTTCTTC. Protein product: CSVEEIGEQFF.

The chain employs TRBV7-8 and TRBJ1-5; possible D gene TRBD1, 6 bases. The CDR3 totals 20 residues. Germline lookup yields CDR1 SGHVS and CDR2 FQNEAQ. Trimming took off 5 bases at V and 0 bases at J, with 26 bases between the two ends. The CDR3 here is CASSPGRVELKGDSNQPQHF. The CDR3 DNA follows: TGTGCCAGCAGCCCCGGGCGGGTAGAACTTAAGGGGGATAGCAATCAGCCCCAGCATTTT.

By frequency in the sample, this clonotype is medium-sized. The V and J genes are TRBV11-2 and TRBJ2-1, with D tentatively TRBD1 or TRBD2 (5 bases each). The germline CDR1 and CDR2 sequences are SGHAT and FQNNGV. V was trimmed by 5 bases and J by 3 bases, leaving 14 bases between them. The CDR3 has 15 amino acids. This chain's CDR3 is CASSLGPDSYNEQFF. As DNA, the CDR3 is TGTGCCAGCAGCCTGGGACCGGATAGCTACAATGAGCAGTTCTTC.

Only a few counts were recorded for this clonotype. The rearrangement links TRBV9 to TRBJ2-3; 10 nucleotides match TRBD2. This CDR3 is 17 amino acids long. V was pared by 1 base and J by 2 bases, with 7 bases of the junction left unmatched. From germline, CDR1 is SGDLS and CDR2 YYNGEE. The CDR3 DNA sequence: TGTGCCAGCAGCGTAACGGGACTAGCGTATGTCACAGATACGCAGTATTTT. As protein: CASSVTGLAYVTDTQYF.

This clonotype appeared a few times. CDR3 region: CASSLSPPYSEQYF. CDR3 in DNA: TGTGCCAGCAGTTTATCCCCCCCGTATTCCGAGCAGTACTTC. The genes are TRBV27 and TRBJ2-7, with D unclear. From germline, CDR1 is MNHEY and CDR2 SMNVEV (reference sequence). Trimming pared 0 bases from V and 6 bases from J, leaving 12 bases between. This CDR3 comprises 14 residues.

This chain links TRBV6-1 with TRBJ2-2; D remains ambiguous. Deletions cut 6 bases from V and 2 bases from J, with 16 bases between. The CDR3 is 16 residues long. Germline V gene sequence: CDR1 MNHNS, CDR2 SASEGT. The CDR3 bases are TGTGCCAGCAGCTCCAGTCGGGCGGAAAACACCGGGGAGCTGTTTTTT. Translated, it gives CASSSSRAENTGELFF.

This clonotype has more than one count but fewer than ten. CDR3 sequence reads: CASSLVLRSYEQYF. For the CDR3, the DNA is TGTGCCAGCAGTTTAGTTTTGCGGTCCTACGAGCAGTACTTC. V is TRBV12-3 or TRBV12-4 and J is TRBJ2-7; unclear D gene. V shed 1 base and J shed 1 base, with 8 bases lying between them. The CDR3 is 14 residues long.

A remark on this clonotype: A read error may explain this, as a much larger clone is one base away. The chain joins TRBV4-1 to TRBJ2-1; D gene unclear. V was trimmed by 4 bases and J by 2 bases, leaving 9 bases between them. Germline CDR1 reads MGHRA; CDR2 reads YSYEKL. This CDR3 is built from 14 residues. This CDR3 reads CASSRESAYNEQFF. The DNA for the CDR3 is TGCGCCAGCAGCCGAGAGAGCGCCTACAATGAGCAGTTCTTC.

This clonotype was counted a few times. The DNA for the CDR3 is TGTGCCAGCAGTTACAATCAGGGGAATAATTCACCCCTCCACTTT. The encoded protein is CASSYNQGNNSPLHF. J is TRBJ1-6 and V is TRBV6-5, with a weak D call TRBD1 (6 bases). The CDR3 totals 15 residues. V was cut by 2 bases and J by 5 bases, with 10 bases left in between. CDR1 is MNHEY, CDR2 SVGAGI, per germline.

V is TRBV7-2 and J is TRBJ2-7; weak D call: TRBD1 (6 bases). Trimming shortened V by 6 bases and J by 3 bases, and 18 bases separated the two germline ends. CDR3 length: 15 amino acids. Germline V gene lookup returns CDR1 SGHTA and CDR2 FQGNSA. The CDR3 spells CASRIADSHDYEQYF. For the CDR3, the DNA is TGTGCCAGCAGAATCGCGGACAGCCACGACTACGAGCAGTACTTC.

This chain uses TRBV6-1 with TRBJ2-3; no clear D gene. CDR1 MNHNS and CDR2 SASEGT come from the germline V gene. The CDR3 extends over 8 amino acids. The V and J ends lost 10 bases and 9 bases respectively, with 5 bases between them. The CDR3 DNA reads as TGTGCCACCCGGACGCAGTATTTT. It translates to CATRTQYF.

This clonotype was seen more than once but under ten times. The chain employs TRBV12-3 or TRBV12-4 and TRBJ1-1; tentative D call: TRBD1 (5 bases). The CDR3 contains 14 residues. V was shortened by 2 bases and J by 6 bases, with 13 bases between the two germline ends. DNA for the CDR3: TGTGCCAGCAGTTTAATGGAAAGAGGGGCTGAAGCTTTCTTT. As protein: CASSLMERGAEAFF.

This clonotype was observed at least ten times. The chain uses TRBV28 and TRBJ1-2; 10 bases fit TRBD1. With V trimmed by 1 base and J by 5 bases, 7 bases remained unmatched. Germline CDR1 is MDHEN and CDR2 is SYDVKM. CDR3 length: 16 amino acids. As DNA, the CDR3 is TGTGCCAGCAGTTTATTCTCCCCGGGACAGGGGTATGGCTACACCTTC. It is translated as CASSLFSPGQGYGYTF.